A selection of T cell receptor beta chains follows, all from one sample in a study of blood T cell repertoires in COVID-19. Generated by immunoSEQ multiplex PCR, the TCRdb table keeps only in-frame clones and is missing some. The sample records around 270,000 clones, 80% to 90% being singletons. Sequencing used peripheral blood. The source is a man aged 40-49 years with acute or convalescent COVID-19. Both conserved end residues are trimmed from each CDR3.

V gene,J gene,CDR3 protein
TRBV5-1,TRBJ2-6,ASSWGTAGANVLT
TRBV7-8,TRBJ1-6,ASSLVGGSYNSPLH
TRBV11-2,TRBJ1-6,ASTYSYNSPLH
TRBV2,TRBJ1-2,ASGPGKGYT
TRBV2,TRBJ1-3,ASSEDRAVAGNTIY
TRBV10-3,TRBJ2-1,AIKTSGGVYNEQF
TRBV3-1/TRBV3-2,TRBJ1-2,ASSVYRDRGLHGYT
TRBV12-5,TRBJ2-1,ASGPLGGGYNEQF
TRBV6-5,TRBJ2-3,ASSYDGGWGTDTQY
TRBV24-1,TRBJ1-4,ATSDFVGTGNEKLF
TRBV13,TRBJ2-7,ASSGRQGAREQY
TRBV19,TRBJ1-2,ASSITGNYGYT
TRBV6-5,TRBJ1-2,ASRRTGGGYT
TRBV5-1,TRBJ2-7,ASSPEGTGGNEQY
TRBV5-1,TRBJ1-2,ASSLGGTGGGRRGYT
TRBV11-3,TRBJ1-1,ASGAGGEGTEAF
TRBV5-4,TRBJ2-2,ASSLPPGTGEAGELF
TRBV13,TRBJ2-2,ASSLPLLRTANTGELF
TRBV7-2,TRBJ1-2,ASSPRQATNYGYT
TRBV2,TRBJ1-5,ASSGGQGASGQPQH
TRBV6-5,TRBJ1-1,ASSPRRGDTEAF
TRBV12-3/TRBV12-4,TRBJ2-7,ASSPTGTYEQY
TRBV6-6,TRBJ1-2,ASSWTGDGYT
TRBV18,TRBJ2-7,ASSSGQVHSYEQY
TRBV19,TRBJ1-6,ASSPGQGSSYNSPLH
TRBV25-1,TRBJ2-1,ASSEWRAQGGYNEQF